The next 23 T cell receptor beta chains were all read from a single sample in a study of cytomegalovirus exposure and HLA in healthy donors. PCR involved 60 Vbeta and 13 Jbeta primers. The method was immunoSEQ multiplex PCR; TCRdb's version includes in-frame clones alone and lacks a portion of them. The sample holds about 160,000 clones; approximately 85% are singletons and the top ten take 0.96%. The sequenced material came from PBMCs. Receptor source: a girl aged 2 to 10 in good health and CMV-seropositive.

V gene TRBV27 combines with J gene TRBJ1-5; D is ambiguous. V shed 4 bases and J shed 6 bases, with 7 bases lying between them. The germline V gene encodes CDR1 MNHEY and CDR2 SMNVEV (reference sequence). CDR3 length: 12 residues. CDR3 DNA sequence: TGTGCCAGCAGTTACCCCGGTCAGCCCCAGCATTTT. The encoded protein is CASSYPGQPQHF.

A remark on this clone: Other nucleotide sequences from this sample produce the same CDR3. This sequence joins TRBV2 and TRBJ1-1; 8 bases match TRBD1. The junction had 2 bases not matched to a gene; V was cut back by 3 bases and J by 5 bases. The CDR3 length is 13 residues. Germline V gene lookup returns CDR1 SNHLY and CDR2 FYNNEI. CDR3 residues: CASSDGQGTEAFF. The CDR3 DNA follows: TGTGCCAGCAGTGATGGACAGGGAACTGAAGCTTTCTTT.

V gene TRBV5-6 combines with J gene TRBJ2-1; TRBD2 agrees at 8 bases. The CDR3 loop spans 16 amino acids. The V gene's germline CDR1 is SGHDT and CDR2 YYEEEE. With 6 bases clipped from V and 5 bases from J, the junction kept 13 bases outside the gene matches. The CDR3 loop reads CASTLAGRVLDNEQFF. In DNA form, the CDR3 reads TGTGCCAGCACCTTAGCGGGACGGGTCCTTGACAATGAGCAGTTCTTC.

V gene TRBV6-5 combines with J gene TRBJ2-3; D uncertain. Germline V gene data show CDR1 as MNHEY and CDR2 as SVGAGI. The CDR3 is 15 residues long. Trimming left V 8 bases short and J 2 bases short, with 17 bases between. The CDR3 region has the DNA TGTGCCAGCGGCCCCAGGCCGCTTGACACAGATACGCAGTATTTT. This codes for CASGPRPLDTDTQYF.

V gene TRBV5-4 combines with J gene TRBJ2-5; 15 bases line up with TRBD2. J was trimmed by 3 bases and V by 4 bases; bases with no gene match: 7. The CDR3 extends over 17 amino acids. Germline V lookup: CDR1 SGHNT, CDR2 YYREEE (reference sequence). The CDR3 DNA reads as TGTGCCAGCAGCACGGGACTAGCGGGGGGTGAAGAAGAGACCCAGTACTTC. It yields the protein CASSTGLAGGEEETQYF.

Points on this clone: The junction differs from germline at one of its ends, possibly a read error. The chain is built from TRBV7-7 and TRBJ2-5; D is unresolved. This CDR3 is built from 13 residues. The germline CDR1 and CDR2 sequences are SSHAT and FNYEAQ (reference sequence). The CDR3 DNA sequence: TGTGCTAGCAGCCTTCGACAAAGAGAGACCCAGTACTTC. Translation: CASSLRQRETQYF.

This clone came up once. The chain carries TRBV29-1 and TRBJ2-7, with 11 bases that match TRBD1. Germline V CDR1 and CDR2: SQVTM, ANQGSEA. This CDR3 contains 14 residues. Losses at the gene ends were 4 bases for V and 5 bases for J; bases not matched to a gene: 7. The CDR3 DNA reads as TGCAGCGTTGTAAGGGACAGGGGGGGCCACGAGCAGTACTTC. It encodes CSVVRDRGGHEQYF.

The chain links TRBV9 to TRBJ1-4; 7 nucleotides align to TRBD1. The germline V gene encodes CDR1 SGDLS and CDR2 YYNGEE. The CDR3 consists of 14 residues. V lost 3 bases and J lost 5; bases outside the gene matches: 4. The CDR3 is CASSDGDRNEKLFF. As DNA, the CDR3 is TGTGCCAGCAGCGATGGGGACAGAAATGAAAAACTGTTTTTT.

Details on this clone: The sample contains more than one DNA sequence encoding this CDR3. The chain's CDR3 is CASSERGNTGELFF. CDR3 coding DNA: TGTGCCAGCAGTGAGCGGGGCAACACCGGGGAGCTGTTTTTT. J is TRBJ2-2 and V is TRBV2; D might be TRBD2 (6 bases). The V end lost 3 bases, the J end lost 2 bases, and 7 bases lay between the germline ends. Germline V CDR1 and CDR2: SNHLY, FYNNEI. The CDR3 totals 14 residues.

This clone was found a few times. This sequence joins TRBV30 and TRBJ2-7; D is undetermined. The CDR3 consists of 15 residues. V was shortened by 0 bases and J by 4 bases, with 16 bases between the two germline ends. Germline V CDR1 and CDR2: GTSNPN, SVGIG (reference sequence). Here the CDR3 DNA reads TGTGCCTGGAGTGTAAGCATCGCCAGGCCGTACGAGCAGTACTTC. Translation gives CAWSVSIARPYEQYF.

V gene TRBV5-1 combines with J gene TRBJ2-7, with D perhaps TRBD1 (5 bases). V lost 3 bases and J lost 9, with 10 bases in between. From germline, CDR1 is SGHRS and CDR2 YFSETQ. The CDR3 is 11 residues long. The CDR3 loop is CASSSDQGQYF. As DNA, the CDR3 is TGCGCCAGCAGCTCAGACCAGGGGCAGTACTTC.

This clone was detected only a few times. The rearrangement links TRBV27 to TRBJ1-1; D may be TRBD1 (6 bases). Germline V lookup: CDR1 MNHEY, CDR2 SMNVEV (reference sequence). V lost 2 bases, J lost 1 base, and 8 bases lay in between. The CDR3 length is 14 residues. This CDR3 reads CASSLRGANTEAFF. CDR3 coding DNA: TGTGCCAGCAGTTTACGGGGGGCGAACACTGAAGCTTTCTTT.

A few counts support this clone. The V and J genes are TRBV5-4 and TRBJ2-3; D may be TRBD1 (6 bases). The V end lost 0 bases, the J end lost 3 bases, and 8 bases lay between the germline ends. The CDR3 consists of 14 residues. Germline-derived CDR1 and CDR2 are SGHNT and YYREEE (reference sequence). In nucleotides, the CDR3 is TGTGCCAGCAGCTTGGGGGGGCAAACAGATACGCAGTATTTT. This codes for CASSLGGQTDTQYF.

This clone was observed once. The V and J genes are TRBV5-1 and TRBJ2-7, with TRBD2 as a possible D gene (5 bases). Germline values: CDR1 SGHRS, CDR2 YFSETQ. The CDR3 runs 13 residues. Trimming removed 2 bases from V and 3 bases from J, with 9 bases in between. CDR3 region: CASSLLVHYEQYF. The CDR3 DNA reads as TGCGCCAGCAGCTTACTAGTGCACTACGAGCAGTACTTC.

The chain uses TRBV5-6 and TRBJ1-6; D gene ambiguous. V was clipped by 1 base and J by 9 bases, with 8 bases between them. This CDR3 has 13 residues. Germline V gene data show CDR1 as SGHDT and CDR2 as YYEEEE. The CDR3 DNA is TGTGCCAGCAGCTTGTTCGATAGTTCACCCCTCCACTTT. Encoded protein: CASSLFDSSPLHF.

The chain combines TRBV30 with TRBJ2-5; the D gene is possibly TRBD1 (5 bases). The J call may not be correct, given that the DNA end is closer to TRBJ2-7. Looked up from germline, CDR1 is GTSNPN and CDR2 is SVGIG (reference sequence). The CDR3 totals 13 residues. CDR3 DNA: TGTGCCTGGAGTCAGGGCGGTGCCTACGAGCAGTACTTC. Translating it yields CAWSQGGAYEQYF.

This chain connects TRBV7-9 to TRBJ1-5, with D maybe TRBD1 (6 bases). V was trimmed by 5 bases and J by 6 bases, leaving 11 bases between them. From germline, CDR1 is SEHNR and CDR2 FQNEAQ (reference sequence). The CDR3 length is 13 residues. CDR3: CASSAGASQPQHF. The CDR3 nucleotides read TGTGCCAGCAGCGCAGGGGCTAGTCAGCCCCAGCATTTT.

The rearrangement joins TRBV5-4 to TRBJ2-1; 8 positions agree with TRBD1. Germline V gene lookup returns CDR1 SGHNT and CDR2 YYREEE (reference sequence). The CDR3 covers 16 residues. V was pared by 3 bases and J by 9 bases, with 14 bases of the junction left unmatched. CDR3 sequence: CASSSATRGQWSEQFF. The DNA of the CDR3 is TGTGCCAGCAGCTCAGCCACCAGGGGGCAGTGGAGTGAGCAGTTCTTC.

CDR3 amino acids: CASRKTGGNQPQHF. CDR3 bases: TGTGCCAGCAGAAAGACAGGGGGCAATCAGCCCCAGCATTTT. The chain links TRBV6-6 to TRBJ1-5; 8 nucleotides agree with TRBD1. The CDR3 spans 14 residues. Germline trimming cut 6 bases from V and 2 bases from J; bases unmatched to any gene: 3. CDR1 and CDR2 (germline): MNHNY, SVGAGI (reference sequence).

The gene calls are TRBV23-1 and TRBJ2-1; TRBD1 agrees at 9 bases. TRBV23-1 is sorted into the ORF group, with uncertain function. V trimming: 3 bases; J trimming: 1 base; junction bases outside the gene matches: 4. The CDR3 is 16 residues long. The CDR3 nucleotides read TGCGCCAGCAGTCACCGGGACAGGGATTCCTACAATGAGCAGTTCTTC. It is translated as CASSHRDRDSYNEQFF.

The J gene is TRBJ1-1, the V gene TRBV4-2; maybe TRBD1 (6 bases). This CDR3 has 11 residues. Germline CDR1 is LGHNA and CDR2 is YNFKEQ. The V end lost 6 bases, the J end lost 10 bases, and 12 bases lay between the germline ends. In DNA, the CDR3 is TGTGCCAGCAGATCGACAGGCTCAGCTTTCTTT. Encoded protein: CASRSTGSAFF.

The chain employs TRBV9 and TRBJ2-1; 7 nucleotides align to TRBD1. J gave up 7 bases and V 1 base, and 2 bases lay outside the gene matches. Germline CDR1 reads SGDLS; CDR2 reads YYNGEE. The CDR3 is 13 amino acids. The CDR3 region has the DNA TGTGCCAGCAGCGTAAGGGGGCTAAATGAGCAGTTCTTC. This sequence encodes CASSVRGLNEQFF. Filled out from reference TRBV9 and TRBJ2-1, the complete variable domain reads DSGVTQTPKHLITATGQRVTLRCSPRSGDLSVYWYQQSLDQGLQFLIQYYNGEERAKGNILERFSAQQFPDLHSELNLSSLELGDSALYFCASSVRGLNEQFFGPGTRLTVL.

The chain uses TRBV27 and TRBJ1-5; D ambiguous. Germline V gene sequence: CDR1 MNHEY, CDR2 SMNVEV (reference sequence). The V end lost 0 bases, the J end lost 6 bases, and 6 bases lay between the germline ends. The CDR3 loop spans 13 amino acids. CDR3 amino acids: CASSLSRTQPQHF. The CDR3 bases are TGTGCCAGCAGTTTATCGCGAACTCAGCCCCAGCATTTT.